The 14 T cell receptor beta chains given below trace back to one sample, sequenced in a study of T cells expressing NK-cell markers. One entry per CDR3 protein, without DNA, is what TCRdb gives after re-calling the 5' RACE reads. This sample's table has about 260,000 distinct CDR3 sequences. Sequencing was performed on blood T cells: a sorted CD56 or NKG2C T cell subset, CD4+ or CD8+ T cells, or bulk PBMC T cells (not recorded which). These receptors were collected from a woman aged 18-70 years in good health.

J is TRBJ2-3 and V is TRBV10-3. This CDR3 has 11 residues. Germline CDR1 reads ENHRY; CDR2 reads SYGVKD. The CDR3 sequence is CATTTGDTQYF.

The CDR3 region is CASSQRTSSGNEQFF. The chain joins TRBV3-1 to TRBJ2-1; with no DNA, the TCRdb D assignment of TRBD2 cannot be verified. From germline, CDR1 is LGHDT and CDR2 YNNKEL (reference sequence). The CDR3 totals 15 residues.

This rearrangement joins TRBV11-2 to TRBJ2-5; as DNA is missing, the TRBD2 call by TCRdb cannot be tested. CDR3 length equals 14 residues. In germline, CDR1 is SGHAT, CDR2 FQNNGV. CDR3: CASSPSSGAETQYF.

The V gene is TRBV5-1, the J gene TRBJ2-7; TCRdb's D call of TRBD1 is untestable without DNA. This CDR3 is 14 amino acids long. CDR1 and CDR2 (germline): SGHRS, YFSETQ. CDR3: CASSLGGATSEQYF.

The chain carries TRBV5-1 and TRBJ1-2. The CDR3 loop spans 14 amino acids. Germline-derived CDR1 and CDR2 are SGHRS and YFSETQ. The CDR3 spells CASSPLDPSYGYTF. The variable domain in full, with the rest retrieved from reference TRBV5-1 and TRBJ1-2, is KAGVTQTPRYLIKTRGQQVTLSCSPISGHRSVSWYQQTPGQGLQFLFEYFSETQRNKGNFPGRFSGRQFSNSRSEMNVSTLELGDSALYLCASSPLDPSYGYTFGSGTRLTVV.

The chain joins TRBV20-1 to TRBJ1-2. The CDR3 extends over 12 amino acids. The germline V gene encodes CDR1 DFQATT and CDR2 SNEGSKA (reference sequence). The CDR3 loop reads CSASNPDDGYTF.

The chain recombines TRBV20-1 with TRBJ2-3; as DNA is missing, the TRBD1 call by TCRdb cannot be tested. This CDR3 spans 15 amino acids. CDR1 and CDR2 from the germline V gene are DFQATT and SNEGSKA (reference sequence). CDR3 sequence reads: CSAPEGRLSTDTQYF.

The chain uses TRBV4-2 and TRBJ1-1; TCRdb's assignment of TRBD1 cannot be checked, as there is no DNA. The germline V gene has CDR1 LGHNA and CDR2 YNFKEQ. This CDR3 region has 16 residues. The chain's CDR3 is CASSQGKGPGNTEAFF.

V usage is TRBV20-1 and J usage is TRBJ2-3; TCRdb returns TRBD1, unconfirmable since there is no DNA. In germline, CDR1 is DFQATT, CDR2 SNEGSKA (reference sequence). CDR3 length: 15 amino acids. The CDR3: CSANLDREFADTQYF.

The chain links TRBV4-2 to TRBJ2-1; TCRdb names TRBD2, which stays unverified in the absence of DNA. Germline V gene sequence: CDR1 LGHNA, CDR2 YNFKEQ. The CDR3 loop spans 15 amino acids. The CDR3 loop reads CASSQIEGSGNEQFF.

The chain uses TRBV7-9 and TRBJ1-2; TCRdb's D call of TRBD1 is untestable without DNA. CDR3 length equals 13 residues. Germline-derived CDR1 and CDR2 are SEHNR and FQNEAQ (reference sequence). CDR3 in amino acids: CASSPTRGDGYTF.

CDR3 sequence: CSAPRGQGALEQYF. The chain links TRBV20-1 to TRBJ2-7; the TCRdb D gene call, TRBD1, has no DNA to confirm it. The germline gives CDR1 DFQATT, CDR2 SNEGSKA (reference sequence). This CDR3 has 14 residues.

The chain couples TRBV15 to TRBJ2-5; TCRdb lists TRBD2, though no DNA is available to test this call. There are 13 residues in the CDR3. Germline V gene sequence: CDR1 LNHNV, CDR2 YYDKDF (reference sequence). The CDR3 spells CATSRGLQETQYF.

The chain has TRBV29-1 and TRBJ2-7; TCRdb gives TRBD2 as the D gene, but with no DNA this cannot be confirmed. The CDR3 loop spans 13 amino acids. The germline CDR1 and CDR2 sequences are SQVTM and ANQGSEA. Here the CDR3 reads CSVGLAGGSEQYF.